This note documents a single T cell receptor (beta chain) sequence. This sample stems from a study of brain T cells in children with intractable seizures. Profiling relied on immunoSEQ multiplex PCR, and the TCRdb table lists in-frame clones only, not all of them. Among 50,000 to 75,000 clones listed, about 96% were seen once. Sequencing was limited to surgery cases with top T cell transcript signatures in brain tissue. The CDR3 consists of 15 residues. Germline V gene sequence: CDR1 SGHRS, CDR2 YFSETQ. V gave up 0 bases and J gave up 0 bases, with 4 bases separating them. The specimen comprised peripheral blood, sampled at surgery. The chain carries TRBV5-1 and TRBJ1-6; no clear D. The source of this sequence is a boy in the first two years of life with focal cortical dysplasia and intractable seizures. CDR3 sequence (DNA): TGCGCCAGCAGCTTGGACAGCTCCTATAATTCACCCCTCCACTTT. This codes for CASSLDSSYNSPLHF.